This paragraph covers one T cell receptor (beta chain) sequence. Its target is not known. Primers for the PCR totalled 60 Vbeta and 13 Jbeta. This table comes from immunoSEQ multiplex PCR, and its TCRdb copy is limited to in-frame clones, with some not included. The sample includes 150,000 to 200,000 clones, approximately 82% seen only once; the top ten take around 8.3%. This specimen comes from a study of cytomegalovirus exposure and HLA in healthy donors. Study-level results: The listing of 150 or so TCR beta chains classed them as cytomegalovirus-associated.

This CDR3 is built from 13 residues. With 10 bases removed from V and 3 bases from J, the gap between germline ends came to 16 bases. Per germline, CDR1 MNHNS and CDR2 SASEGT. J is TRBJ2-7 and V is TRBV6-1; no reliable D call. This clonotype was obtained from a woman aged 40 to 50 in good health and CMV-seropositive. Sequencing input: PBMCs. The DNA of the CDR3 is TGTGCCACCTTCGGTAGGAGCAACTACGAGCAGTACTTC. Protein sequence: CATFGRSNYEQYF.